Listed here are 23 T cell receptor beta chains from one sample, sequenced in a study of CD8+ T cells in alopecia areata (dated by TCRdb to the late 2010s). The library relied on the immunoSEQ multiplex PCR assay. To provide template for TCR sequencing, every sample had RNA extracted and reverse transcribed into cDNA. Here the immuneACCESS table is served through TCRdb, limited to in-frame sequences with V and J called. Missing clones are a known gap in these copies; in checked studies unresolved V genes cover under half, and the rest lacks a known reason. The sample contains 120,000 to 150,000 clones, about 86% of them found a single time. About 13% of the sample comes from the top ten. In light of the paper, this sample's time point label describes: around 4 weeks on oral tofacitinib. Per the publication, the treatment or condition label means: oral pan-JAK inhibitor, 5-10 mg twice daily. The sequenced sample was CD8+ T cells sorted from blood, obtained at week 4, from a patient treated with tofacitinib. The origin of the receptors is a human donor with alopecia areata.

V and J are TRBV29-1 and TRBJ2-1, with D hard to call. Germline loops: CDR1 SQVTM, CDR2 ANQGSEA. V was trimmed by 3 bases and J by 7 bases, leaving 10 bases between them. The CDR3 totals 12 residues. CDR3 sequence reads: CSVELRVNEQFF. DNA for the CDR3: TGCAGCGTTGAGCTAAGGGTTAATGAGCAGTTCTTC.

The CDR3 DNA is TGTGCCAGCAGCCCGCAGCCTAGCACAGATACGCAGTATTTT. This sequence encodes CASSPQPSTDTQYF. J is TRBJ2-3 and V is TRBV6-5; D is undetermined. From germline, CDR1 is MNHEY and CDR2 SVGAGI. This CDR3 has 14 amino acids. V lost 6 bases, J lost 0 bases, and 10 bases lay in between.

The chain carries TRBV29-1 and TRBJ2-1; D may be TRBD1 (6 bases). This CDR3 is 15 amino acids long. V lost 2 bases and J lost 0, with 11 bases in between. The germline V gene encodes CDR1 SQVTM and CDR2 ANQGSEA. The CDR3 protein is CSVESGQYSYNEQFF. Here the CDR3 DNA reads TGCAGCGTTGAATCCGGACAGTACTCCTACAATGAGCAGTTCTTC.

This clone was recorded only once. This chain joins TRBV4-2 and TRBJ2-1, with unresolved D. CDR1 and CDR2 (germline): LGHNA, YNFKEQ. The length of the CDR3 is 16 residues. Trimming cost V 0 bases and J 5 bases, with 14 bases left between them. CDR3 nucleotide sequence: TGTGCCAGCAGCCAAGATTGGAGCGCAATCAACAATGAGCAGTTCTTC. The encoded protein is CASSQDWSAINNEQFF.

The V call is TRBV25-1, the J call TRBJ2-5, with D perhaps given as TRBD1 or TRBD2 (5 bases each). V lost 3 bases and J lost 2, with 10 bases in between. Germline lookup yields CDR1 MGHDK and CDR2 SYGVNS. The CDR3 is 14 residues long. The CDR3 DNA reads TGTGCCAGCAGTGACTGGGACGTACAAGAGACCCAGTACTTC. This encodes CASSDWDVQETQYF.

The chain uses TRBV12-5 and TRBJ2-1; D is uncertain. V was cut by 3 bases and J by 8 bases, with 11 bases left in between. CDR1 and CDR2 (germline): LGHNT, FRNRAP. There are 13 residues in the CDR3. This chain's CDR3 is CASGFSPGDEQFF. The CDR3 bases are TGTGCTAGTGGTTTCTCACCTGGGGATGAGCAGTTCTTC. The full variable domain, completed using reference TRBV12-5 and TRBJ2-1, is DARVTQTPRHKVTEMGQEVTMRCQPILGHNTVFWYRQTMMQGLELLAYFRNRAPLDDSGMPKDRFSAEMPDATLATLKIQPSEPRDSAVYFCASGFSPGDEQFFGPGTRLTVL.

This clone was seen once. V gene TRBV20-1 combines with J gene TRBJ1-4; tentatively, D is TRBD1 (5 bases). The V gene's germline CDR1 is DFQATT and CDR2 SNEGSKA (reference sequence). With 6 bases removed from V and 7 bases from J, the gap between germline ends came to 9 bases. The CDR3 is made up of 11 amino acids. CDR3: CSAGESEKLFF. Written as DNA, the CDR3 is TGCAGTGCGGGGGAGAGTGAAAAACTGTTTTTT.

The gene calls are TRBV23-1 and TRBJ2-2; the D gene could be TRBD1 or TRBD2 (6 bases each). TRBV23-1 is marked as an open reading frame, function uncertain. This CDR3 contains 16 residues. Deletions cut 3 bases from V and 3 bases from J, with 14 bases between. The CDR3 protein is CASSQVRGPDTGELFF. The DNA for the CDR3 is TGCGCCAGCAGTCAGGTCCGGGGGCCCGACACCGGGGAGCTGTTTTTT.

The V call is TRBV7-3, the J call TRBJ2-5; D is unresolved. This CDR3 comprises 13 residues. Trimming cost V 10 bases and J 2 bases, with 14 bases left between them. Germline CDR1 reads SGHTA; CDR2 reads FQGTGA. CDR3 residues: CATSPGPQETQYF. The CDR3 bases are TGTGCCACCTCGCCCGGGCCTCAAGAGACCCAGTACTTC.

The CDR3 DNA reads TGTGCCAGCAGCTCAAGCCGGGAGGCCTACGAGCAGTACTTC. The encoded protein is CASSSSREAYEQYF. The rearrangement joins TRBV7-9 to TRBJ2-7, with 7 bases that match TRBD2. CDR1 is SEHNR, CDR2 FQNEAQ, per germline (reference sequence). The CDR3 contains 14 residues. The V and J ends lost 4 bases and 2 bases, in that order; junction bases with no gene match: 5.

The rearrangement joins TRBV29-1 to TRBJ2-5, with D possibly matching TRBD2 (5 bases). V lost 2 bases and J 9 bases, leaving 22 bases between the germline ends. This CDR3 has 15 residues. Germline CDR1 and CDR2: SQVTM and ANQGSEA. The CDR3 reads CSVENPSGHPRAQYF. DNA for the CDR3: TGCAGCGTTGAAAATCCCTCCGGGCACCCGCGGGCCCAGTACTTC. The complete variable domain, with remaining parts taken from reference TRBV29-1 and TRBJ2-5, reads SAVISQKPSRDICQRGTSLTIQCQVDSQVTMMFWYRQQPGQSLTLIATANQGSEATYESGFVIDKFPISRPNLTFSTLTVSNMSPEDSSIYLCSVENPSGHPRAQYFGPGTRLLVL.

The chain combines TRBV5-1 with TRBJ2-7, with TRBD1 matching over 9 bases. The germline CDR1 and CDR2 sequences are SGHRS and YFSETQ. The V segment lost 0 bases and the J segment 5 bases; nucleotides outside the gene matches: 6. The CDR3 sequence is 15 residues long. The CDR3, as DNA: TGCGCCAGCAGCTTGGGTACAGGGGGCACGGACGAGCAGTACTTC. Translated, it gives CASSLGTGGTDEQYF.

The CDR3 loop reads CAWTTSSYNEQFF. CDR3 in DNA: TGTGCCTGGACAACTAGCTCCTACAATGAGCAGTTCTTC. V is TRBV30 and J is TRBJ2-1, with D tentatively TRBD2 (5 bases). Germline V CDR1 and CDR2: GTSNPN, SVGIG (reference sequence). The V end lost 4 bases, the J end lost 0 bases, and 7 bases lay between the germline ends. The CDR3 runs to 13 residues. The variable domain in full, completed from reference TRBV30 and TRBJ2-1, reads SQTIHQWPATLVQPVGSPLSLECTVEGTSNPNLYWYRQAAGRGLQLLFYSVGIGQISSEVPQNLSASRPQDRQFILSSKKLLLSDSGFYLCAWTTSSYNEQFFGPGTRLTVL.

The chain links TRBV29-1 to TRBJ2-3; 13 positions agree with TRBD2. The CDR3 has 15 residues. Germline CDR1 is SQVTM and CDR2 is ANQGSEA. CDR3 DNA: TGCACCGGGACTAGCGGGGCCTCTAGCACAGATACGCAGTATTTT. Its translation: CTGTSGASSTDTQYF.

The sample holds a few counts of this clone. This chain uses TRBV7-9 with TRBJ2-7; 8 bases are shared with TRBD2. The J segment lost 2 bases and the V segment lost 1 base, leaving 1 base of the junction unmatched. The CDR3 is 14 residues long. Germline V gives CDR1 SEHNR, CDR2 FQNEAQ (reference sequence). The CDR3 protein is CASSLGGRPYEQYF. DNA for the CDR3: TGTGCCAGCAGCTTAGGCGGGAGGCCCTACGAGCAGTACTTC.

This clone was recorded only once. The chain uses TRBV27 and TRBJ2-5; D perhaps matches TRBD1 (5 bases). The DNA end lines up better with TRBJ2-7; the J call may be wrong. In germline, CDR1 is MNHEY, CDR2 SMNVEV (reference sequence). The CDR3 loop spans 10 amino acids. The CDR3 nucleotides are TGTGCCAGCGGACACTACGAGCAGTACTTC. Its protein product is CASGHYEQYF.

The V call is TRBV14, the J call TRBJ2-2, with D unresolved. From germline, CDR1 is SGHDN and CDR2 FVKESK. V was clipped by 2 bases and J by 8 bases, with 21 bases between them. This CDR3 has 17 amino acids. The DNA for the CDR3 is TGTGCCAGCAGCCAAAATCGAGGCGTGGACGTACCTGGGGAGCTGTTTTTT. This encodes CASSQNRGVDVPGELFF.

This rearrangement joins TRBV30 to TRBJ1-1; the D gene is possibly TRBD1 (5 bases). V lost 3 bases and J lost 8, with 10 bases in between. This CDR3 is built from 11 residues. CDR1 is GTSNPN, CDR2 SVGIG, per germline (reference sequence). CDR3 nucleotides: TGTGCCTGGAGCGGAGGGGCGGAAGCTTTCTTT. This encodes CAWSGGAEAFF.

This rearrangement joins TRBV29-1 to TRBJ2-1, with D possibly TRBD2 on 6 matching bases. The V gene lost 7 bases and the J gene lost 5 bases, with 9 bases spanning the gap. The CDR3 spans 11 residues. CDR1 and CDR2 from the germline V gene are SQVTM and ANQGSEA. As DNA, the CDR3 is TGCAGCGGGGGACTGAACAATGAGCAGTTCTTC. Its protein is CSGGLNNEQFF.

The chain links TRBV5-1 to TRBJ2-7, with TRBD1 matching over 9 bases. Germline V gene data show CDR1 as SGHRS and CDR2 as YFSETQ. The V gene end was trimmed by 4 bases and the J gene end by 2 bases; junction bases not matched to a gene: 10. The CDR3 runs to 16 residues. The CDR3 region is CASSAQTGGQTYEQYF. CDR3 nucleotide sequence: TGCGCCAGCAGCGCGCAAACAGGGGGCCAAACCTACGAGCAGTACTTC. Variable domain in full (rest from reference TRBV5-1 and TRBJ2-7): KAGVTQTPRYLIKTRGQQVTLSCSPISGHRSVSWYQQTPGQGLQFLFEYFSETQRNKGNFPGRFSGRQFSNSRSEMNVSTLELGDSALYLCASSAQTGGQTYEQYFGPGTRLTVT.

This chain links TRBV23-1 with TRBJ1-5; no clear D. TRBV23-1 counts as an open reading frame of uncertain function. The CDR3 contains 14 residues. Between the trimmed V and J ends, which lost 7 bases and 7 bases, there was a span of 17 bases. CDR3 nucleotide sequence: TGCGCCAGCAAGACTGACCACCAACGCCAGCCCCAGCATTTT. This translates into CASKTDHQRQPQHF.

This clone appeared a few times. One junction end does not reproduce the germline sequence, and a read error may be involved. This chain uses TRBV2 with TRBJ2-5, with 9 bases that match TRBD1. This CDR3 region has 14 residues. The germline V gene has CDR1 SNHLY and CDR2 FYNNEI. The CDR3 DNA reads TGTGCCAGCAATGAATGGACAGGGGAAGAGACCCAGTACTTC. Residues: CASNEWTGEETQYF.

Written as DNA, the CDR3 is TGCGCCAGCAGCCTACAGAGGAACACTGAAGCTTTCTTT. This translates into CASSLQRNTEAFF. The chain uses TRBV4-1 and TRBJ1-1; D not certain. In germline, CDR1 is MGHRA, CDR2 YSYEKL. The CDR3 length is 13 residues. Trimming pared 4 bases from V and 1 base from J, leaving 7 bases between.